This T cell receptor beta chain is drawn from a study of blood T cell repertoires in COVID-19. Source study methods: Reference gene primers were amplified, and this amplification served to estimate nucleated cell counts. Produced via immunoSEQ multiplex PCR; TCRdb's table is partial and in-frame only. V and J calls and clone size come straight from that table; D and trimming were deduced from the DNA. Of 250,000 to 300,000 clones listed, 88% are singletons. Trimming cost V 4 bases and J 2 bases; bases outside gene matches: 5. The CDR3 extends over 15 amino acids. CDR1 is SGDLS and CDR2 is YYNGEE in the germline V gene.

The chain is built from TRBV9 and TRBJ2-3; 9 nucleotides agree with TRBD1. The source is a woman aged 25 to 39 with COVID-19, enrolled during active disease. Sequencing was performed on peripheral blood. The CDR3 loop reads CASSTRDRVTDTQYF. In DNA form, the CDR3 reads TGTGCCAGCAGCACTCGGGACAGGGTCACAGATACGCAGTATTTT.